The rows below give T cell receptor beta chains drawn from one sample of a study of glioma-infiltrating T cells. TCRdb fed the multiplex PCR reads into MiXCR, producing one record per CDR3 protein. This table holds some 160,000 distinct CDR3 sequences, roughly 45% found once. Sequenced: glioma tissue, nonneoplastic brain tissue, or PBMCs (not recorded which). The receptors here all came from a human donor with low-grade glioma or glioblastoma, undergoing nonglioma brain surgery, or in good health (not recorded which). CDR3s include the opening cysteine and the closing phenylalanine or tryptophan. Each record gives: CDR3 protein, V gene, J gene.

CDR3: CSARQGKFF; V: TRBV20-1; J: TRBJ2-1
CDR3: CASSLYRVQETQYF; V: TRBV12-3/TRBV12-4; J: TRBJ2-5
CDR3: CASSRDRDTDKQYF; V: TRBV18; J: TRBJ2-3
CDR3: CASSFSQGSNTEAFF; V: TRBV18; J: TRBJ1-1
CDR3: CSATISSGGADTQYF; V: TRBV20-1; J: TRBJ2-3
CDR3: CASRLQGGNGELFF; V: TRBV12-3/TRBV12-4; J: TRBJ2-2
CDR3: CSVVWNMDTEAFF; V: TRBV29-1; J: TRBJ1-1
CDR3: CASSLSLAAPYEQYF; V: TRBV5-1; J: TRBJ2-7
CDR3: CASSIQGPGDTQYF; V: TRBV19; J: TRBJ2-3
CDR3: CASSPLGEKLFF; V: TRBV28; J: TRBJ1-4
CDR3: CASSPSQGALTGELFF; V: TRBV19; J: TRBJ2-2
CDR3: CASSLGVRETEYF; V: TRBV11-2; J: TRBJ2-5
CDR3: CASSSGLWNEQFF; V: TRBV28; J: TRBJ2-1
CDR3: CASSITPDRTSHEQYF; V: TRBV19; J: TRBJ2-7
CDR3: CSATKGGNYGYNF; V: TRBV20-1; J: TRBJ1-2
CDR3: CASSPRIEAYEQYF; V: TRBV18; J: TRBJ2-7
CDR3: CASSMVKGIQPHHF; V: TRBV19; J: TRBJ1-5
CDR3: CASSSAQTSRNIQYF; V: TRBV7-9; J: TRBJ2-4
CDR3: CARSEEYQPQHF; V: TRBV2; J: TRBJ1-5
CDR3: CASSPTSVRNEQFF; V: TRBV6-1; J: TRBJ2-1
CDR3: CGSEGVQQPQHF; V: TRBV6-1; J: TRBJ1-5
CDR3: CASSYGGGQETQYF; V: TRBV28; J: TRBJ2-5
CDR3: CATSEPTGTSGNEQFF; V: TRBV24-1; J: TRBJ2-1
CDR3: CASSPPTNTGELFF; V: TRBV18; J: TRBJ2-2
CDR3: CASSPNNDMNTEAFF; V: TRBV18; J: TRBJ1-1
CDR3: CASSHGMRSYNEQFF; V: TRBV2; J: TRBJ2-1
CDR3: CSARGDGRAPDTQYF; V: TRBV20-1; J: TRBJ2-3
CDR3: CASSEGTGEYEQYF; V: TRBV2; J: TRBJ2-7
CDR3: CASSLHRTTGEQYF; V: TRBV13; J: TRBJ2-7
CDR3: CASSPIAGGPVNEQFF; V: TRBV11-1; J: TRBJ2-1
CDR3: CASSEIGLAVITDTQYF; V: TRBV2; J: TRBJ2-3